The 2 T cell receptor beta chains below all came from one sample that was sequenced in a study of Tregs in tolerant kidney transplant recipients. Sequencing was performed with immunoSEQ multiplex PCR; in TCRdb, only in-frame clones are kept and a portion is missing. This repertoire shows about 77,000 clones, 95% to 98% found once; its top ten account for 0.56%. Sample: CD4+ T cells from blood, taken before the transplant. The receptors were gathered from a human donor who received a combined kidney and bone marrow transplant.

The chain recombines TRBV7-2 with TRBJ2-1, with 10 bases lining up with TRBD2. V was clipped by 6 bases and J by 2 bases; unmatched bases: 4. Per the germline V gene, CDR1 is SGHTA and CDR2 is FQGNSA. The CDR3 has 15 amino acids. The CDR3 nucleotides read TGTGCCAGCAGATCTAGCGGGAGTGCCTACAATGAGCAGTTCTTC. It translates to CASRSSGSAYNEQFF.

The rearrangement joins TRBV7-2 to TRBJ1-4; D possibly corresponds to TRBD1 (6 bases). Trimming took 2 bases from V and 7 from J, leaving 11 bases between them. CDR3 size: 14 residues. Germline CDR1 SGHTA, CDR2 FQGNSA. This CDR3 is CASSLSRGSEKLFF. The CDR3 coding sequence is TGTGCCAGCAGCTTATCCAGGGGTTCTGAAAAACTGTTTTTT.